This TCR beta chain was recovered during a study of CD8 T cells in Susac syndrome. A remark on this clonotype: The antigen is unknown.

V was cut by 2 bases and J by 6 bases, with 13 bases left in between. This CDR3 comprises 14 residues. Study outcomes and limitations: Expansion of clones was not seen in the CD4+ T cell repertoires of Susac syndrome.

Random hexamers were used to reverse transcribe an amount of roughly 0.5 to 1 ug RNA. An immunoSEQ multiplex PCR generated amplified TCR beta CDR3 products spanning 54 Vbeta and 13 Jbeta. TCRdb called the immunoSEQ multiplex PCR reads again in MiXCR, with one record for every CDR3 protein. The top ten clones hold 0.095% to 0.13% of a sample with under 200,000 distinct CDR3 sequences, 90% to 95% of them seen once. The rearrangement uses TRBV12-3 or TRBV12-4 and TRBJ1-2; the D is unclear. The sequence derives from a human donor with Susac syndrome. The source material was CD4+ T cells from PBMCs. The CDR3 reads CASSLKASRNGYTF. For the CDR3, the DNA is TGTGCCAGCAGTTTAAAGGCGTCCAGAAATGGCTACACCTTC.